Each of the 25 T cell receptor beta chains below was sequenced from the same sample in a study of prognosis after radiotherapy for stage I lung cancer. Multiplex PCR, run in two rounds, amplified TCR beta CDR3 from genomic DNA. Individual primers that were specific to each TRBV and TRBJ gene served in first-round PCR. TCRdb itself ran the multiplex PCR reads through MiXCR, one entry per CDR3 protein. There are about 31,000 distinct CDR3 sequences in the sample; about 39% occur only once, and 15% lies in the top ten. Specimen: PBMCs, collected before or after stereotactic body radiation therapy (not recorded which). These receptors were obtained from a donor aged 50 or older with non-small cell lung cancer.

This chain joins TRBV6-2 or TRBV6-3 and TRBJ2-2, with 10 positions matching TRBD1. The V gene's germline CDR1 is MNHEY and CDR2 SVGEGT. V trimming: 2 bases; J trimming: 6 bases; junction bases outside the gene matches: 9. The CDR3 totals 17 residues. CDR3 sequence reads: CASSYGLPGTGAGELFF. The DNA of the CDR3 is TGTGCCAGCAGTTACGGGCTACCCGGGACAGGGGCCGGGGAGCTGTTTTTT.

This clonotype has at least ten counts. The chain links TRBV3-1 to TRBJ1-2, with 8 nucleotides matching TRBD1. CDR3 length: 14 residues. Germline lookup yields CDR1 LGHDT and CDR2 YNNKEL (reference sequence). V shed 5 bases and J 2 bases; nucleotides not matched to a gene: 4. The CDR3 DNA reads TGTGCCAGCAGCTATGGACAGGGAAACTATGGCTACACCTTC. Encoded protein: CASSYGQGNYGYTF.

The table lists this clonotype with many counts. The rearrangement links TRBV28 to TRBJ2-3; either TRBD1 or TRBD2 may fit D (7 bases each). This CDR3 is 16 amino acids long. The ends were cut back, 6 bases at V and 1 base at J, with 17 bases in the middle. CDR1 MDHEN and CDR2 SYDVKM come from the germline V gene. The CDR3 region has the DNA TGTGCCAGCAGCCTCCGGGGAGGGGGCGGCACAGATACGCAGTATTTT. This codes for CASSLRGGGGTDTQYF.

The chain carries TRBV6-1 and TRBJ1-4; 11 nucleotides line up with TRBD1. The CDR3 contains 14 residues. CDR1 is MNHNS and CDR2 is SASEGT in the germline V gene. Trimming at V came to 6 bases and at J to 8 bases, leaving 5 bases not matched to a gene. The CDR3 spells CASRGQGGREKLFF. CDR3 DNA: TGTGCCAGCAGGGGACAGGGGGGTAGGGAAAAACTGTTTTTT.

The chain combines TRBV19 with TRBJ1-2, with D possibly TRBD1 on 5 matching bases. V lost 1 base to trimming and J lost 7 bases, with 16 bases between them. This CDR3 is 15 amino acids long. Germline lookup yields CDR1 LNHDA and CDR2 SQIVND (reference sequence). DNA for the CDR3: TGTGCCAGTAGTATAGCCAGGGCTAGCTACGGTGGCTACACCTTC. Translation gives CASSIARASYGGYTF.

About this clonotype: A read error likely explains this, since a far larger clone differs by one base. The chain carries TRBV6-4 and TRBJ2-1; TRBD2 matches 8 bases. The germline V gene encodes CDR1 MRHNA and CDR2 SNTAGT. The ends lost 5 bases at V and 2 bases at J; junction bases unmatched: 11. The CDR3 loop spans 17 amino acids. CDR3 sequence reads: CASSPPLAGKTYNEQFF. CDR3 nucleotides: TGTGCCAGCAGTCCCCCTTTAGCGGGAAAAACCTACAATGAGCAGTTCTTC.

Judged by abundance, this clonotype is medium-sized (0.01 to 0.1%). V and J are TRBV28 and TRBJ2-7; 8 positions agree with TRBD1. Germline V CDR1 and CDR2: MDHEN, SYDVKM. CDR3 size: 14 residues. V lost 8 bases and J lost 7; bases outside the gene matches: 13. DNA of the CDR3: TGTGCCAGCCACTCGGGACAGGCCTACGAAGAGCAGTACTTC. It specifies CASHSGQAYEEQYF.

This clonotype rates as medium-sized. This sequence joins TRBV27 and TRBJ1-5; perhaps TRBD1 as D (6 bases). The CDR3 is 14 amino acids. V was shortened by 2 bases and J by 5 bases, with 10 bases between the two germline ends. Germline V gene data show CDR1 as MNHEY and CDR2 as SMNVEV (reference sequence). The CDR3 loop reads CASSLSRGHQPQHF. The CDR3 DNA follows: TGTGCCAGCAGTTTAAGCAGGGGTCATCAGCCCCAGCATTTT.

This sequence joins TRBV20-1 and TRBJ2-3; no reliable D call. Trimming shortened V by 3 bases and J by 4 bases, and 17 bases separated the two germline ends. The CDR3 is 15 amino acids. The V gene's germline CDR1 is DFQATT and CDR2 SNEGSKA (reference sequence). CDR3 DNA sequence: TGCAGTGCTAGTCGGTTCATCGGGTGCGCAGATACGCAGTATTTT. Translation: CSASRFIGCADTQYF.

This clonotype was seen more than once but under ten times. This chain links TRBV10-3 with TRBJ2-4; TRBD2 matches at 13 bases. The V segment lost 11 bases and the J segment 8 bases; nucleotides outside the gene matches: 3. This CDR3 spans 12 amino acids. Germline CDR1 reads ENHRY; CDR2 reads SYGVKD. The CDR3 reads CAATSGGDIQYF. Written as DNA, the CDR3 is TGTGCCGCTACTAGCGGGGGGGACATTCAGTACTTC.

This clonotype was counted many times. The chain combines TRBV5-1 with TRBJ1-1, with 9 bases that match TRBD1. The CDR3 contains 15 residues. J lost 1 base, V lost 3 bases, and 4 bases had no gene match. CDR1 is SGHRS, CDR2 YFSETQ, per germline. CDR3 in DNA: TGCGCCAGCAGCTCCAGACAGGGGGAGAACACTGAAGCTTTCTTT. This encodes CASSSRQGENTEAFF. The full variable domain, completed using reference TRBV5-1 and TRBJ1-1, is KAGVTQTPRYLIKTRGQQVTLSCSPISGHRSVSWYQQTPGQGLQFLFEYFSETQRNKGNFPGRFSGRQFSNSRSEMNVSTLELGDSALYLCASSSRQGENTEAFFGQGTRLTVV.

This clonotype has at least ten counts. The J gene is TRBJ1-2, the V gene TRBV7-9; D gene unclear. Per the germline V gene, CDR1 is SEHNR and CDR2 is FQNEAQ (reference sequence). Trimming pared 1 base from V and 0 bases from J, leaving 9 bases between. The CDR3 has 15 amino acids. CDR3 in amino acids: CASSLVGSSNYGYTF. CDR3 sequence (DNA): TGTGCCAGCAGCTTAGTCGGCAGCTCTAACTATGGCTACACCTTC.

By share of the sample, this clonotype is medium-sized (0.01 to 0.1%). The rearrangement links TRBV28 to TRBJ1-2; TRBD1 might be the D (5 bases). The germline V gene encodes CDR1 MDHEN and CDR2 SYDVKM. The CDR3 totals 15 residues. Trimming pared 7 bases from V and 0 bases from J, leaving 15 bases between. The CDR3 DNA sequence: TGTGCCAGCACTGGAGAGACAGTAGCTAACTATGGCTACACCTTC. This sequence encodes CASTGETVANYGYTF.

Concerning this clonotype: A far bigger clonotype differs at one base, so this is likely a read error. The chain is built from TRBV6-8 and TRBJ2-7; D might be TRBD2 (5 bases). The V gene lost 6 bases and the J gene lost 0 bases, with 9 bases spanning the gap. The CDR3 sequence is 13 residues long. Germline V gene sequence: CDR1 MNHGY, CDR2 SAAAGT. CDR3 amino acids: CASRNGDSYEQYF. The DNA of the CDR3 is TGTGCCAGCAGAAACGGGGACTCCTACGAGCAGTACTTC.

On this clonotype itself: This may be a read error: a much more frequent sequence differs by one nucleotide. This chain joins TRBV12-3 or TRBV12-4 and TRBJ1-1; 7 bases align to TRBD1. Losses at the gene ends were 6 bases for V and 4 bases for J; bases not matched to a gene: 14. This CDR3 has 16 amino acids. The CDR3 nucleotides are TGTGCCAGCAGACGCCCTGTAGGCCCAGGGGGCACTGAAGCTTTCTTT. Translating gives CASRRPVGPGGTEAFF.

The rearrangement links TRBV15 to TRBJ1-2; D gene ambiguous. Germline V gene sequence: CDR1 LNHNV, CDR2 YYDKDF (reference sequence). V was clipped by 5 bases and J by 3 bases, with 19 bases between them. This CDR3 comprises 16 residues. This chain's CDR3 is CATSSDPPPSDYGYTF. CDR3 nucleotide sequence: TGTGCCACCAGCTCTGACCCTCCACCCTCTGACTATGGCTACACCTTC.

The chain links TRBV19 to TRBJ2-6, with D tentatively TRBD1 (5 bases). This CDR3 spans 15 amino acids. V lost 5 bases to trimming and J lost 0 bases, with 8 bases between them. The germline V gene encodes CDR1 LNHDA and CDR2 SQIVND (reference sequence). The CDR3 nucleotides are TGTGCCAGTAGTGTCGGACACTCTGGGGCCAACGTCCTGACTTTC. Its translation is CASSVGHSGANVLTF.

The rearrangement joins TRBV19 to TRBJ1-2, with 8 nucleotides matching TRBD1. This CDR3 has 19 amino acids. Losses at the gene ends were 4 bases for V and 2 bases for J; bases not matched to a gene: 18. Germline CDR1 reads LNHDA; CDR2 reads SQIVND (reference sequence). In nucleotides, the CDR3 is TGTGCCAGTAGTACCGACCTTCAATCTCCGGGACAGGTGAACTATGGCTACACCTTC. Translating gives CASSTDLQSPGQVNYGYTF.

This clonotype was detected once. The CDR3 here is CASSEGTPCYTF. The CDR3 DNA reads as TGCGCCAGCAGCGAAGGTACGCCTTGCTACACCTTC. The rearrangement uses TRBV5-1 and TRBJ1-2; D ambiguous. The germline CDR1 and CDR2 sequences are SGHRS and YFSETQ. The V and J ends lost 4 bases and 9 bases respectively, with 13 bases between them. CDR3 length equals 12 residues.

At least ten counts were recorded for this clonotype. The CDR3 protein is CAWRSHPLGTSGETQYF. The CDR3 DNA reads as TGTGCCTGGAGGTCCCATCCCTTGGGGACTAGTGGTGAGACCCAGTACTTC. This chain links TRBV30 with TRBJ2-5, with 8 bases lining up with TRBD2. V trimming: 3 bases; J trimming: 5 bases; junction bases outside the gene matches: 17. Germline CDR1 is GTSNPN and CDR2 is SVGIG (reference sequence). This CDR3 is built from 17 residues. The full variable domain, completed using reference TRBV30 and TRBJ2-5, is SQTIHQWPATLVQPVGSPLSLECTVEGTSNPNLYWYRQAAGRGLQLLFYSVGIGQISSEVPQNLSASRPQDRQFILSSKKLLLSDSGFYLCAWRSHPLGTSGETQYFGPGTRLLVL.

In this sample, this clonotype turned up once. V gene TRBV12-3 or TRBV12-4 combines with J gene TRBJ2-7; 7 bases are a match to TRBD1. CDR3 length equals 13 residues. The trim removed 6 bases at V and 3 bases at J, leaving 5 bases unmatched. In nucleotides, the CDR3 is TGTGCCAGCAGCCCGGGACAGTTCTACGAGCAGTACTTC. This translates into CASSPGQFYEQYF.

In this sample, this clonotype turned up many times. This sequence joins TRBV9 and TRBJ1-1, with 7 bases fitting TRBD1. The CDR3 extends over 16 amino acids. Germline CDR1 and CDR2: SGDLS and YYNGEE. Germline trimming cut 2 bases from V and 0 bases from J; bases unmatched to any gene: 7. The CDR3 DNA follows: TGTGCCAGCAGCGTGGGCGAGGGACAGATGAACACTGAAGCTTTCTTT. Protein sequence: CASSVGEGQMNTEAFF.

The rearrangement links TRBV6-2 or TRBV6-3 to TRBJ2-1, with D unclear. Trimming took off 9 bases at V and 7 bases at J, with 22 bases between the two ends. Germline V gene sequence: CDR1 MNHEY, CDR2 SVGEGT. The CDR3 length is 15 residues. CDR3 sequence (DNA): TGTGCCAGAAGACCAATATTAGCCGGTGTAAATGAGCAGTTCTTC. Protein sequence: CARRPILAGVNEQFF.

A few counts support this clonotype. A much larger clone is a single base away; this may be a read error. J is TRBJ1-4 and V is TRBV11-3; D ambiguous. CDR3 length equals 14 residues. Trimming cost V 5 bases and J 10 bases, with 17 bases left between them. CDR1 is SGHNT and CDR2 is YENEEA in the germline V gene. The CDR3 loop is CASSLAASGRKLFF. The CDR3 DNA follows: TGTGCCAGCAGCCTGGCCGCCAGTGGCCGAAAACTGTTTTTT. Full variable domain (remainder filled in from reference TRBV11-3 and TRBJ1-4): EAGVVQSPRYKIIEKKQPVAFWCNPISGHNTLYWYLQNLGQGPELLIRYENEEAVDDSQLPKDRFSAERLKGVDSTLKIQPAELGDSAVYLCASSLAASGRKLFFGSGTQLSVL.

This clonotype has ten or more counts. The chain joins TRBV5-1 to TRBJ2-5; 7 bases fit TRBD1. The CDR3 spans 14 residues. Germline V gene data show CDR1 as SGHRS and CDR2 as YFSETQ. Losses at the gene ends were 4 bases for V and 5 bases for J; bases not matched to a gene: 8. In nucleotides, the CDR3 is TGCGCCAGCAGCCCAATCCAGGGGGTGGAGACCCAGTACTTC. Protein sequence: CASSPIQGVETQYF.